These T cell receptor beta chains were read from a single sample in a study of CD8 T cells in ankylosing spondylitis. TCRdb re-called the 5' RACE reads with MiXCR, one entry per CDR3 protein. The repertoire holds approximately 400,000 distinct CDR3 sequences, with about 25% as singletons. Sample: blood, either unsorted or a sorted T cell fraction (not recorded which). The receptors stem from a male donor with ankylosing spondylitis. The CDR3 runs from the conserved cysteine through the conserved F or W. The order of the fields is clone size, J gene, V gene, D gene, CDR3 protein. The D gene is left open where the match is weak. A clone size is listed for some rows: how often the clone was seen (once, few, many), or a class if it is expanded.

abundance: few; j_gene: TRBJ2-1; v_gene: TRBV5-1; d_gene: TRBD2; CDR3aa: CASSFTGTSGYNEQFF
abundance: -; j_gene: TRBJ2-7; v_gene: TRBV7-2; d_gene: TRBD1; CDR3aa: CASSLPGTGTAEQYF
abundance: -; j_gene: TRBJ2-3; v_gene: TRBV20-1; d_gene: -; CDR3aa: CSALGLNTDTQYF
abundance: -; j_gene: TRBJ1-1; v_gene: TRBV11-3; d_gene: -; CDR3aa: CASSPRVGLGTEAFF
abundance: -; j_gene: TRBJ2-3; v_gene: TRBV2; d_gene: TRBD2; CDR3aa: CASSDAGGTDTQYF
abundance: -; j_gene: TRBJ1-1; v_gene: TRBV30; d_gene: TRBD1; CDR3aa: CAWRGTGGGEAFF
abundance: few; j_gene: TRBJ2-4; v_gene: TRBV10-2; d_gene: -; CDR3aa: CASRATGGHIQYF
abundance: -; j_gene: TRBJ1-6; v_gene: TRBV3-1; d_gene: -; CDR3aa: CASTSGLSGPLHF
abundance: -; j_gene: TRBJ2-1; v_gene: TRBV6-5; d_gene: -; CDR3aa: CASTQYGEQFF
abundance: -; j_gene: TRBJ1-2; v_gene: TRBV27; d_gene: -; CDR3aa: CASSLQGGDGYTF
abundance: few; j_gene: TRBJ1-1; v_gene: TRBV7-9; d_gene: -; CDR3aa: CASSLDRMAILGTEAFF
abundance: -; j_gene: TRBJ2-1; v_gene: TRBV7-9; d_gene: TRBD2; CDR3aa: CASSAPGLADYNEQFF
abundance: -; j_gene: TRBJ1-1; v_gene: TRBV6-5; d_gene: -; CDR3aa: CASSSQLGGSTEAFF
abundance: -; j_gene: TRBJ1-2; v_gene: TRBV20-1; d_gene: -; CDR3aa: CSATQGPGGYTF
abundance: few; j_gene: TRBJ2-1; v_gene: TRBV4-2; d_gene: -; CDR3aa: CASSREYLGLAGTNEQFF
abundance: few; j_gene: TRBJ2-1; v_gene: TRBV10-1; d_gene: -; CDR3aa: CASSGPGSTGASYNEQFF
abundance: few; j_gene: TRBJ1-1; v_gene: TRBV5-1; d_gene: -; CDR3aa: CASSLGPSNTEAFF
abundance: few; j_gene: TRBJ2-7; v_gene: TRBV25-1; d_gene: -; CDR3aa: CASSDPGTPLEQYF